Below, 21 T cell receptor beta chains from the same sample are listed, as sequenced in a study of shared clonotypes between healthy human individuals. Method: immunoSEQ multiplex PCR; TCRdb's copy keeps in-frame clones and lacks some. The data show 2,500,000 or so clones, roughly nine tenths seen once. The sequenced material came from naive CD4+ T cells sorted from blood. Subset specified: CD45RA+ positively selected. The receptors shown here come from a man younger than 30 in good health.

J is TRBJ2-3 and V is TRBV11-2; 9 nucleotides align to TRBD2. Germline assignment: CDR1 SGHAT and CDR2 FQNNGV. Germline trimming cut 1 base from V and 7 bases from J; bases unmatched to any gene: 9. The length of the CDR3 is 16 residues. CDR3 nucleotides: TGTGCCAGCAGCTTAGTTGTTAGCGGGAGTGGGTATACGCAGTATTTT. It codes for CASSLVVSGSGYTQYF.

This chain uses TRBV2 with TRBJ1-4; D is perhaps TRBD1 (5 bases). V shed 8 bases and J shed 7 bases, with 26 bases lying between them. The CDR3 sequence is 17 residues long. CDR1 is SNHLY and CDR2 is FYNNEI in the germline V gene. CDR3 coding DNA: TGTGCCAGCCTTAACAGGCTCAGAGTTCTCGTGGGTGAAAAACTGTTTTTT. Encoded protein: CASLNRLRVLVGEKLFF.

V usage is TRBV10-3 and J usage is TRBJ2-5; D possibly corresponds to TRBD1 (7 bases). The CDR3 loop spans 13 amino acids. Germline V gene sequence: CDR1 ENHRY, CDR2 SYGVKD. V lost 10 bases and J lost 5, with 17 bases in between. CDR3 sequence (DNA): TGTGCCACTTCAGGGGGAGGCAAGGAGACCCAGTACTTC. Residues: CATSGGGKETQYF.

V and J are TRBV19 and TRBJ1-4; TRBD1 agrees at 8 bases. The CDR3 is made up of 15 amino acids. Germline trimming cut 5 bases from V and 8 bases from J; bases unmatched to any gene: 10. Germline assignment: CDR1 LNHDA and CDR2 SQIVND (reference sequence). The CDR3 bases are TGTGCCAGTAGTCCCCGGGACAGGTCGCTAGAAAAACTGTTTTTT. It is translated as CASSPRDRSLEKLFF.

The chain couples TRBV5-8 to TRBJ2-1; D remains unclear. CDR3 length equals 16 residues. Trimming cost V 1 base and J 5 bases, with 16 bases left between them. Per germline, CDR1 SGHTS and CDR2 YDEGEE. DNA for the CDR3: TGTGCCAGCAGCTTGTGGTTACAGACCCTACACAATGAGCAGTTCTTC. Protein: CASSLWLQTLHNEQFF. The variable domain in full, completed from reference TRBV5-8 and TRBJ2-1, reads EAGVTQSPTHLIKTRGQQATLRCSPISGHTSVYWYQQALGLGLQFLLWYDEGEERNRGNFPPRFSGRQFPNYSSELNVNALELEDSALYLCASSLWLQTLHNEQFFGPGTRLTVL.

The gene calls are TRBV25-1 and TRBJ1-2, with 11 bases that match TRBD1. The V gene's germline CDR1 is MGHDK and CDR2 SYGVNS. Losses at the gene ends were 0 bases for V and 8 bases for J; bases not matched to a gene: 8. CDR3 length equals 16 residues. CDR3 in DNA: TGTGCCAGCAGTGAATATGGGAAAGGACAGGGGGCAGGCTACACCTTC. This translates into CASSEYGKGQGAGYTF.

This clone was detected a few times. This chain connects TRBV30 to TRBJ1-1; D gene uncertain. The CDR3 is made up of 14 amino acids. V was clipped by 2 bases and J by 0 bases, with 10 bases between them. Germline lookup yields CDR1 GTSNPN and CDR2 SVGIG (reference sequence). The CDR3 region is CAWSFGVLNTEAFF. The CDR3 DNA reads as TGTGCCTGGAGTTTCGGCGTTCTGAACACTGAAGCTTTCTTT. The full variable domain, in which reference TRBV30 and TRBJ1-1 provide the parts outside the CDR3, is SQTIHQWPATLVQPVGSPLSLECTVEGTSNPNLYWYRQAAGRGLQLLFYSVGIGQISSEVPQNLSASRPQDRQFILSSKKLLLSDSGFYLCAWSFGVLNTEAFFGQGTRLTVV.

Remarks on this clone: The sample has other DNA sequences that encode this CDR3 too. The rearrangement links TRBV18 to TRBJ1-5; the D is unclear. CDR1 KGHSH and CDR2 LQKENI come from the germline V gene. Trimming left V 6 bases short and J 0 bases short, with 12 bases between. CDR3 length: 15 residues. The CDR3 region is CASSPPGLSNQPQHF. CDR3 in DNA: TGTGCCAGCTCCCCCCCCGGACTTAGCAATCAGCCCCAGCATTTT.

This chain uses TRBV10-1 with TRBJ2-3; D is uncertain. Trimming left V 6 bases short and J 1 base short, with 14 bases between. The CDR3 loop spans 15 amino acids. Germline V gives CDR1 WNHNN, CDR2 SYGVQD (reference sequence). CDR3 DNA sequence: TGCGCCAGCAGCTCCCGCCAAAGGGGCACAGATACGCAGTATTTT. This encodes CASSSRQRGTDTQYF.

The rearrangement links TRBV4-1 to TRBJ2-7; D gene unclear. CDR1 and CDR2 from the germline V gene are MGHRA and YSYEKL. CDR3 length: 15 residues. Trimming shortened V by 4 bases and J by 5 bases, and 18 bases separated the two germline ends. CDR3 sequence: CASSPLPNIPDEQYF. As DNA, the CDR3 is TGCGCCAGCAGCCCCCTACCGAATATCCCCGACGAGCAGTACTTC.

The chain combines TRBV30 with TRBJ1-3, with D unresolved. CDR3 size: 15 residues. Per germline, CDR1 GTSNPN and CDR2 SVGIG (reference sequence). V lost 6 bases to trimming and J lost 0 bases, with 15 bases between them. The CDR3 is CACSRPGISGNTIYF. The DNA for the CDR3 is TGTGCCTGTTCCCGACCGGGCATCTCTGGAAACACCATATATTTT.

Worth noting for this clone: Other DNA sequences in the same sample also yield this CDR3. CDR3 bases: TGTGCCAGCAGCTTGGTAAACACTGAAGCTTTCTTT. Amino acids: CASSLVNTEAFF. This chain connects TRBV7-9 to TRBJ1-1; no firm D call. Germline CDR1 reads SEHNR; CDR2 reads FQNEAQ (reference sequence). CDR3 length: 12 residues. Between the trimmed V and J ends, which lost 3 bases and 2 bases, there was a span of 4 bases.

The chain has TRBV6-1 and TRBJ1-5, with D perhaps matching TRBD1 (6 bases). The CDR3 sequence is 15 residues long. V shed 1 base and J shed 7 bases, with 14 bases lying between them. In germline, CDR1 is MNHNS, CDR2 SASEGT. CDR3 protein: CASSEGQVGFQPQHF. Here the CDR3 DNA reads TGTGCCAGCAGTGAAGGACAGGTCGGGTTCCAGCCCCAGCATTTT.

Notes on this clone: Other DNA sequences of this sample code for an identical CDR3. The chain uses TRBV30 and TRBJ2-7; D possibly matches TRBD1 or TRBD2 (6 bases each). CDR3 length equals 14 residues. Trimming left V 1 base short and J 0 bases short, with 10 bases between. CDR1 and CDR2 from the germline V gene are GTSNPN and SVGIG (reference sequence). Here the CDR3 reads CAWSGGGGSYEQYF. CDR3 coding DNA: TGTGCCTGGAGTGGAGGAGGGGGCTCCTACGAGCAGTACTTC.

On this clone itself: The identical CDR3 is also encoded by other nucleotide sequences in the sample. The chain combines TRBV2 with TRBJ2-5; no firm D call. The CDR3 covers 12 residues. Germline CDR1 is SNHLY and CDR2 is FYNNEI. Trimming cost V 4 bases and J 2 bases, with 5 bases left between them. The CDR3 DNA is TGTGCCAGCAGTGTACAGCAAGAGACCCAGTACTTC. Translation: CASSVQQETQYF.

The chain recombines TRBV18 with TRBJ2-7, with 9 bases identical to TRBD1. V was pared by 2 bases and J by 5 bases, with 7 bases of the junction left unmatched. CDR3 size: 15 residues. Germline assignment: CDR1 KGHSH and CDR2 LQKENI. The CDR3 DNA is TGTGCCAGCTCACCAGGGACAGGGTTCTGGAACGAGCAGTACTTC. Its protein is CASSPGTGFWNEQYF.

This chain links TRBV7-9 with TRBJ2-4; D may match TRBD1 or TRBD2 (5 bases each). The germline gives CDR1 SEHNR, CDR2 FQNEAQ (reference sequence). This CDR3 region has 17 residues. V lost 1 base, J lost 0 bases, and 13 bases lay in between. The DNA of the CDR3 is TGTGCCAGCAGCTTAGGTGGGACGGAACTAGCCAAAAACATTCAGTACTTC. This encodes CASSLGGTELAKNIQYF.

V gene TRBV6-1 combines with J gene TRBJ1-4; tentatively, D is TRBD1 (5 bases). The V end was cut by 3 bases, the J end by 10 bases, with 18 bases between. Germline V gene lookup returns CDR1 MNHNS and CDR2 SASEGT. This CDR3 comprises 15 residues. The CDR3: CASSEGDWGYLKLFF. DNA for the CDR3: TGTGCCAGCAGTGAGGGGGACTGGGGGTACCTAAAACTGTTTTTT.

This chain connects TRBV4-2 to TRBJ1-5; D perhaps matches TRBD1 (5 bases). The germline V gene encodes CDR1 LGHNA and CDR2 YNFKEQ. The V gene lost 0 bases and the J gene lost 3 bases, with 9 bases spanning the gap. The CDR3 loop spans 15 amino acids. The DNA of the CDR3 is TGTGCCAGCAGCCAAGAGGGGGACCCCAATCAGCCCCAGCATTTT. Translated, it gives CASSQEGDPNQPQHF.

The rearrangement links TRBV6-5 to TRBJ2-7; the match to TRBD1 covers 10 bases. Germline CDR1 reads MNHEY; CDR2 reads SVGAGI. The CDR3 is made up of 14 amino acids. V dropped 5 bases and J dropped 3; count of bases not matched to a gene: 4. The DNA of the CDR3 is TGTGCCAGCAGTGAGACAGGGGGCTTCTACGAGCAGTACTTC. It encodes CASSETGGFYEQYF.

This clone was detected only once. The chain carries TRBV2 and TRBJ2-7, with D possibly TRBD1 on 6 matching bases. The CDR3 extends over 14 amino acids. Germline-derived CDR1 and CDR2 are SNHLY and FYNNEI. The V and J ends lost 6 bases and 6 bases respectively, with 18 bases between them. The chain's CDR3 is CASSGTNPASEQYF. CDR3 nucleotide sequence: TGTGCCAGCAGCGGGACAAATCCGGCTAGCGAGCAGTACTTC.